The text below deals with one TCR beta chain. The data originate from a study of T cell responses to AZD1222 COVID-19 vaccine. TCRdb's copy holds only in-frame clones and misses some; the assay was immunoSEQ multiplex PCR. Altogether about 200,000 clones are present, just over 90% being singletons, with the ten largest covering 3% to 4%. The CDR3 is 12 amino acids. The V end was cut by 0 bases, the J end by 8 bases, with 7 bases between. The V and J genes are TRBV12-3 or TRBV12-4 and TRBJ1-2; D ambiguous. The sample in question was peripheral blood, obtained 28 days after the second AZD1222 dose. This TCR came from an adult who received the AZD1222 COVID-19 vaccine. The CDR3, as DNA: TGTGCCAGCAGTTTAGCGGGGAGCGGCTACACCTTC. It specifies CASSLAGSGYTF.